The sequence of this TCR beta chain was determined in a study of Ad26.COV2.S vaccination and SARS-CoV-2 variants. Notes on the study in general: For non-spike TCRs, breadth in vaccine recipients resembled that in placebo recipients.

Treatment reported: roughly 18 received Ad26.COV2.S at low or high dose, single or two shots; roughly five received placebo; per-sample allocation not given. Sampling happened 63 days after the first vaccine or placebo injection. As for this clone: Its matching antigen is unknown.

The method was immunoSEQ multiplex PCR; TCRdb's version includes in-frame clones alone and lacks a portion of them. The sample carries fewer than 400,000 clones, about 91% recorded once. This CDR3 contains 13 residues. Germline V lookup: CDR1 MNHEY, CDR2 SMNVEV (reference sequence). The V gene lost 11 bases and the J gene lost 5 bases, with 19 bases spanning the gap. Here the sequenced sample was peripheral blood, taken in a trial of Ad26.COV2.S vaccine versus placebo. The clonotype originates from a person aged 18-60 years who received the Ad26.COV2.S COVID-19 vaccine or a placebo. This chain uses TRBV27 with TRBJ2-7; either TRBD1 or TRBD2 may fit D (5 bases each). The CDR3 DNA sequence: TGTGCCTCTCGCCCCGGGACCGCAGACGAGCAGTACTTC. Its translation: CASRPGTADEQYF.